The 13 T cell receptor beta chains reported below all come from one sample, sequenced in a study of shared clonotypes between healthy human individuals. The repertoire was sequenced with immunoSEQ multiplex PCR; TCRdb's copy has only in-frame clones and lacks some. The profile shows 2 million to 3 million clones, 90% to 95% of them singletons. The source material was naive CD4+ T cells sorted from blood. Subset reported: CD45RA+ positively selected. The source of these receptors is a man aged 18 to 29 in good health.

The J gene is TRBJ1-3, the V gene TRBV10-3; 8 nucleotides align to TRBD1. Germline V lookup: CDR1 ENHRY, CDR2 SYGVKD. Germline trimming cut 6 bases from V and 1 base from J; bases unmatched to any gene: 14. The CDR3 sequence is 18 residues long. The CDR3 DNA sequence: TGTGCCATCAGGAGGACAGGGTTTAGCCCTTCATCTGGAAACACCATATATTTT. Translating it yields CAIRRTGFSPSSGNTIYF.

The chain has TRBV6-5 and TRBJ2-7; D uncertain. Germline V gene sequence: CDR1 MNHEY, CDR2 SVGAGI. Between the trimmed V and J ends, which lost 6 bases and 2 bases, there was a span of 17 bases. CDR3 length: 15 amino acids. The CDR3 sequence is CASSPVPGPTYEQYF. For the CDR3, the DNA is TGTGCCAGCAGCCCGGTCCCGGGTCCCACCTACGAGCAGTACTTC.

The chain carries TRBV28 and TRBJ2-7; 8 nucleotides match TRBD1. Germline CDR1 is MDHEN and CDR2 is SYDVKM. This CDR3 contains 14 residues. J was trimmed by 3 bases and V by 9 bases; bases with no gene match: 10. The CDR3 DNA reads TGTGCCAGTTATGGACAGGGAGACTACTACGAGCAGTACTTC. It is translated as CASYGQGDYYEQYF.

The chain has TRBV30 and TRBJ1-1; 10 bases agree with TRBD1. Germline V lookup: CDR1 GTSNPN, CDR2 SVGIG (reference sequence). CDR3 length equals 12 residues. In nucleotides, the CDR3 is TGTGCTTTAGACAGGGGGCCACCTGAAGCTTTCTTT. Translation gives CALDRGPPEAFF.

The chain is built from TRBV9 and TRBJ2-1; TRBD1 aligns across 7 bases. The CDR3 contains 14 residues. The ends lost 0 bases at V and 5 bases at J; junction bases unmatched: 2. CDR1 is SGDLS, CDR2 YYNGEE, per germline. As DNA, the CDR3 is TGTGCCAGCAGCGTAGGACAGGGCAACAATGAGCAGTTCTTC. Translation: CASSVGQGNNEQFF.

J is TRBJ1-2 and V is TRBV18; D not resolved. V lost 3 bases and J 3 bases, leaving 5 bases between the germline ends. The CDR3 consists of 12 residues. Germline lookup yields CDR1 KGHSH and CDR2 LQKENI. The CDR3 here is CASSPGYYGYTF. CDR3 nucleotide sequence: TGTGCCAGCTCACCTGGGTACTATGGCTACACCTTC. Looking up the rest from reference TRBV18 and TRBJ1-2 gives the full variable domain: NAGVMQNPRHLVRRRGQEARLRCSPMKGHSHVYWYRQLPEEGLKFMVYLQKENIIDESGMPKERFSAEFPKEGPSILRIQQVVRGDSAAYFCASSPGYYGYTFGSGTRLTVV.

V gene TRBV6-5 combines with J gene TRBJ1-5; 7 positions agree with TRBD1. Germline trimming cut 7 bases from V and 3 bases from J; bases unmatched to any gene: 6. Germline V gene sequence: CDR1 MNHEY, CDR2 SVGAGI. The CDR3 runs to 14 residues. CDR3 DNA: TGTGCCAGCAAAGAGACAGGGATCAATCAGCCCCAGCATTTT. Its protein is CASKETGINQPQHF.

The V gene is TRBV7-5, the J gene TRBJ2-1; the table's D call TRBD1 went unverified against the DNA. TRBV7-5 is reported as a pseudogene. This CDR3 has 18 amino acids. The CDR3 spells CARSHPTGQGVSYNEQFF. CDR3 in DNA: TGTGCCAGAAGCCACCCAACCGGACAGGGGGTCTCCTACAATGAGCAGTTCTTC.

The chain uses TRBV29-1 and TRBJ2-5; D assignment may be TRBD1 or TRBD2 (5 bases each). V gave up 5 bases and J gave up 4 bases, with 20 bases separating them. Germline values: CDR1 SQVTM, CDR2 ANQGSEA. This CDR3 region has 15 residues. This CDR3 reads CSVKRAAQGGETQYF. CDR3 nucleotides: TGCAGCGTTAAGAGGGCCGCCCAGGGCGGAGAGACCCAGTACTTC.

Only a few counts were recorded for this clone. This rearrangement joins TRBV6-4 to TRBJ1-6, with 7 bases matching TRBD1. Germline CDR1 reads MRHNA; CDR2 reads SNTAGT. This CDR3 is 13 amino acids long. With V trimmed by 5 bases and J by 11 bases, 6 bases remained unmatched. This CDR3 reads CASSQGVLTPLHF. CDR3 nucleotide sequence: TGTGCCAGCAGTCAGGGGGTTTTAACACCCCTCCACTTT.

V is TRBV2 and J is TRBJ2-4; no reliable D call. V lost 1 base to trimming and J lost 7 bases, with 2 bases between them. The CDR3 spans 11 residues. CDR1 and CDR2 from the germline V gene are SNHLY and FYNNEI. This CDR3 is CASSEVNIQYF. In DNA, the CDR3 is TGTGCCAGCAGTGAAGTGAACATTCAGTACTTC. The variable domain in full, with the rest retrieved from reference TRBV2 and TRBJ2-4, is EPEVTQTPSHQVTQMGQEVILRCVPISNHLYFYWYRQILGQKVEFLVSFYNNEISEKSEIFDDQFSVERPDGSNFTLKIRSTKLEDSAMYFCASSEVNIQYFGAGTRLSVL.

The V and J genes are TRBV19 and TRBJ1-4; TRBD1 matches at 7 bases. The V and J ends lost 6 bases and 0 bases, in that order; junction bases with no gene match: 7. CDR1 and CDR2 from the germline V gene are LNHDA and SQIVND (reference sequence). This CDR3 contains 16 residues. The CDR3 reads CASRPQGDPTNEKLFF. As DNA, the CDR3 is TGTGCCAGTAGGCCGCAGGGGGACCCAACTAATGAAAAACTGTTTTTT.

The chain joins TRBV27 to TRBJ1-1, with 10 nucleotides matching TRBD1. J was trimmed by 1 base and V by 4 bases; bases with no gene match: 6. The CDR3 runs 16 residues. Germline V gene lookup returns CDR1 MNHEY and CDR2 SMNVEV (reference sequence). The CDR3 sequence is CASSSRTGGRNTEAFF. CDR3 bases: TGTGCCAGCAGTTCGCGGACAGGGGGGCGGAACACTGAAGCTTTCTTT.